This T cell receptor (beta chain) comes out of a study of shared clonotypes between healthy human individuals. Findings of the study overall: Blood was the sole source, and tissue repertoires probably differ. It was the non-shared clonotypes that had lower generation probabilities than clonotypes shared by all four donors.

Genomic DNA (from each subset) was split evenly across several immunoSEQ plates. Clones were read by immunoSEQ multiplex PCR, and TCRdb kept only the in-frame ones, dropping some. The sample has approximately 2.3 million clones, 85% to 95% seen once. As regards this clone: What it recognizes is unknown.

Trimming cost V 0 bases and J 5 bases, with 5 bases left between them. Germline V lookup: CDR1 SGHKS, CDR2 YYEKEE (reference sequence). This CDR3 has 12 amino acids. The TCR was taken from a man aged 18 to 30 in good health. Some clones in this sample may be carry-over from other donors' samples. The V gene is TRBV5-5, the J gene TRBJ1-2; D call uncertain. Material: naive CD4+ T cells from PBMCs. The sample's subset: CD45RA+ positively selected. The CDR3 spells CASSLVGYGYTF. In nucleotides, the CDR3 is TGTGCCAGCAGCTTGGTGGGGTATGGCTACACCTTC.